This TCR beta chain was recovered during a study of blood T cell repertoires in COVID-19. Study-wide context: Both acute and convalescent COVID-19 samples were obtained from the United States, Italy and Spain. T cells, B-cell-depleted T cells, or PBMCs provided the cDNA or gDNA that served as material.

This CDR3 is 14 amino acids long. Trimming removed 5 bases at V and 4 bases at J, with 14 bases between. CDR1 SGHRS and CDR2 YFSETQ come from the germline V gene. Original handling: Estimated nucleated cell counts came from reference gene primer amplification. Sequencing used immunoSEQ multiplex PCR; TCRdb keeps in-frame clones, though not all of them. That table supplies the V and J calls and clone size; D and trimming were determined from the DNA. This sample has over 85,000 clones, with 80% to 90% found just once. The sample taken for sequencing was peripheral blood. This TCR was sampled from a woman aged 70-85 years with acute or convalescent COVID-19. The chain couples TRBV5-1 to TRBJ2-3, with a weak D call TRBD2 (6 bases). The CDR3 DNA reads TGCGCCAGCAGATTCGACGGGAGTTCAGATACGCAGTATTTT. This gives the protein CASRFDGSSDTQYF.